A single sample is the source of the 16 T cell receptor beta chains below, sequenced in a study of regulatory T cells in long-lasting Graves disease. This sample's time point: persistent/refractory GD, antithyroid drugs over 5 years with positive TRAb. The authors made the TCR library using RNA they extracted from PBMCs. Arm-PCR of CDR3 regions with iRepertoire HTBI primers generated TCR beta libraries. MiXCR, applied by TCRdb to the multiplex PCR reads, yields one record per CDR3 protein. This table holds about 430,000 distinct CDR3 sequences, over 20% found once. Sequencing was performed on peripheral blood mononuclear cells (PBMCs), taken when the disease was refractory, from a patient treated with antithyroid drugs. These receptors were taken from a female donor with Graves disease.

This clonotype has just a few counts. The V gene is TRBV13, the J gene TRBJ2-1, with TRBD2 identical over 11 bases. Losses at the gene ends were 3 bases for V and 15 bases for J; bases not matched to a gene: 7. Germline lookup yields CDR1 PRHDT and CDR2 FYEKMQ (reference sequence). The CDR3 runs 13 residues. CDR3 sequence reads: CASSLRTSGSRFF. The CDR3 DNA sequence: TGTGCCAGCAGCTTGCGAACTAGCGGGAGCCGGTTCTTC.

This clonotype appeared a few times. V is TRBV2 and J is TRBJ2-3; no firm D call. This CDR3 has 15 amino acids. In germline, CDR1 is SNHLY, CDR2 FYNNEI. With 3 bases removed from V and 0 bases from J, the gap between germline ends came to 10 bases. CDR3 sequence (DNA): TGTGCCAGCAGTGACACTACAACTAGCACAGATACGCAGTATTTT. Protein product: CASSDTTTSTDTQYF.

This clonotype appeared many times. The J gene is TRBJ1-2, the V gene TRBV27; tentatively, D is TRBD1 (5 bases). The V gene lost 6 bases and the J gene lost 4 bases, with 12 bases spanning the gap. The CDR3 extends over 13 amino acids. CDR1 is MNHEY, CDR2 SMNVEV, per germline (reference sequence). In DNA, the CDR3 is TGTGCCAGCAGCCCCGCCGGGACCTATGGCTACACCTTC. As protein: CASSPAGTYGYTF.

This clonotype was detected ten times or more. The V gene is TRBV6-2 or TRBV6-3, the J gene TRBJ1-2; the D is unclear. The CDR3 sequence is 15 residues long. V was clipped by 1 base and J by 4 bases, with 13 bases between them. Germline V gives CDR1 MNHEY, CDR2 SVGEGT. DNA for the CDR3: TGTGCCAGCAGTTACTGGGCTGCGGCCACCTATGGCTACACCTTC. Its protein product is CASSYWAAATYGYTF.

In its sample, this clonotype was seen many times. The chain joins TRBV24-1 to TRBJ2-7; D gene unclear. Germline CDR1 reads KGHDR; CDR2 reads SFDVKD. With 4 bases removed from V and 3 bases from J, the gap between germline ends came to 9 bases. This CDR3 is 13 amino acids long. The DNA for the CDR3 is TGTGCCACCAGTGACTACGACGGCTACGAGCAGTACTTC. Translating gives CATSDYDGYEQYF.

A few counts support this clonotype. The J gene is TRBJ2-1, the V gene TRBV12-3 or TRBV12-4, with D possibly matching TRBD1 (6 bases). V gave up 4 bases and J gave up 5 bases, with 12 bases separating them. The length of the CDR3 is 14 residues. The CDR3 loop reads CASSSNRDNNEQFF. CDR3 DNA sequence: TGTGCCAGCAGTTCCAACAGGGACAACAATGAGCAGTTCTTC.

This clonotype was counted a few times. V usage is TRBV12-3 or TRBV12-4 and J usage is TRBJ2-3; weak D call: TRBD2 (5 bases). CDR3 length: 12 residues. V gave up 3 bases and J gave up 5 bases, with 6 bases separating them. The CDR3 region is CASSFGKDTQYF. The CDR3 DNA reads TGTGCCAGCAGTTTCGGGAAAGATACGCAGTATTTT.

This clonotype was counted at least ten times. V gene TRBV2 combines with J gene TRBJ2-2; D is uncertain. V lost 3 bases and J 1 base, leaving 6 bases between the germline ends. This CDR3 is built from 14 residues. Per the germline V gene, CDR1 is SNHLY and CDR2 is FYNNEI. CDR3: CASSDTRNTGELFF. CDR3 sequence (DNA): TGTGCCAGCAGTGACACTCGGAACACCGGGGAGCTGTTTTTT.

The table lists this clonotype with a few counts. This rearrangement joins TRBV3-1 to TRBJ1-2, with 9 positions matching TRBD1. The germline CDR1 and CDR2 sequences are LGHDT and YNNKEL (reference sequence). The CDR3 extends over 15 amino acids. J was trimmed by 2 bases and V by 2 bases; bases with no gene match: 3. The DNA for the CDR3 is TGTGCCAGCAGCCAAACCGGGACAGGGAACTATGGCTACACCTTC. It codes for CASSQTGTGNYGYTF. The full variable domain, in which reference TRBV3-1 and TRBJ1-2 provide the parts outside the CDR3, is DTAVSQTPKYLVTQMGNDKSIKCEQNLGHDTMYWYKQDSKKFLKIMFSYNNKELIINETVPNRFSPKSPDKAHLNLHINSLELGDSAVYFCASSQTGTGNYGYTFGSGTRLTVV.

This clonotype has ten or more counts. V usage is TRBV6-1 and J usage is TRBJ2-2; D may match TRBD1 or TRBD2 (5 bases each). CDR3 size: 15 residues. Between the trimmed V and J ends, which lost 7 bases and 1 base, there was a span of 13 bases. In germline, CDR1 is MNHNS, CDR2 SASEGT. CDR3: CASKRGAENTGELFF. In nucleotides, the CDR3 is TGTGCCAGCAAGAGGGGTGCTGAGAACACCGGGGAGCTGTTTTTT.

The chain uses TRBV6-1 and TRBJ1-2, with TRBD1 matching 8 bases. The V and J ends lost 4 bases and 4 bases, in that order; junction bases with no gene match: 2. Germline CDR1 and CDR2: MNHNS and SASEGT. CDR3 length: 13 residues. Here the CDR3 reads CASSGQGTYGYTF. DNA for the CDR3: TGTGCCAGCAGTGGACAGGGGACCTATGGCTACACCTTC.

As regards this clonotype: A far larger clone is one base from this, pointing to a likely read error. The CDR3 here is CASSSPFLQEKGAYEQYF. DNA of the CDR3: TGTGCCAGCAGTTCACCGTTTTTACAGGAAAAGGGGGCCTACGAGCAGTACTTC. The chain combines TRBV6-2 or TRBV6-3 with TRBJ2-7; perhaps TRBD1 as D (6 bases). Germline lookup yields CDR1 MNHEY and CDR2 SVGEGT. This CDR3 comprises 18 residues. With 4 bases removed from V and 2 bases from J, the gap between germline ends came to 24 bases.

This clonotype was seen at least ten times. The CDR3 DNA follows: TGTGCCAGCAGCTTAACGTTGGCTTCCTTAGAGACCCAGTACTTC. Its translation: CASSLTLASLETQYF. V gene TRBV13 combines with J gene TRBJ2-5; no firm D call. In germline, CDR1 is PRHDT, CDR2 FYEKMQ (reference sequence). Trimming took off 2 bases at V and 4 bases at J, with 14 bases between the two ends. The CDR3 has 15 residues.

This clonotype showed up just a few times. The rearrangement joins TRBV7-9 to TRBJ1-1; possible D gene TRBD1, 6 bases. Germline values: CDR1 SEHNR, CDR2 FQNEAQ (reference sequence). Trimming left V 4 bases short and J 5 bases short, with 11 bases between. CDR3 size: 13 residues. This CDR3 is CASSSQGSTEAFF. The CDR3 DNA reads TGTGCCAGCAGCTCACAGGGTTCGACTGAAGCTTTCTTT.

This clonotype has ten or more counts. The rearrangement joins TRBV6-1 to TRBJ1-2, with D possibly TRBD1 on 6 matching bases. This CDR3 region has 14 residues. Trimming stripped 3 bases from V and 8 bases from J, with 16 bases between. In germline, CDR1 is MNHNS, CDR2 SASEGT. CDR3 nucleotide sequence: TGTGCCAGCAGTGATCCCGGGACACCCAAAGGCTACACCTTC. Translation gives CASSDPGTPKGYTF.

This clonotype was found many times. This chain's CDR3 is CATSRDRQGYTEAFF. The CDR3 DNA reads as TGTGCCACCAGCAGAGATCGGCAGGGTTACACTGAAGCTTTCTTT. The chain recombines TRBV15 with TRBJ1-1; D possibly corresponds to TRBD1 (5 bases). Trimming removed 0 bases from V and 3 bases from J, with 11 bases in between. The CDR3 sequence is 15 residues long. Germline assignment: CDR1 LNHNV and CDR2 YYDKDF (reference sequence).